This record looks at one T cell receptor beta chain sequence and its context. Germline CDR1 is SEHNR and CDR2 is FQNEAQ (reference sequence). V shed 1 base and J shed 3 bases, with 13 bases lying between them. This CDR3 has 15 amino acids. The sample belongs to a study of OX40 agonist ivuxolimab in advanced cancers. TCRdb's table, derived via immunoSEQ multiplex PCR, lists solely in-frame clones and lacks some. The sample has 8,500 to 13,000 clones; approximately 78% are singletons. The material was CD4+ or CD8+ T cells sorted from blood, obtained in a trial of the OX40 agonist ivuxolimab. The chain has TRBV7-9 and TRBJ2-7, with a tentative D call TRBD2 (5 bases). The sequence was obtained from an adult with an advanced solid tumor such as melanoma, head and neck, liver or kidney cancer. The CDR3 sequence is CASSLVGGLVYEQYF. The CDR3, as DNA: TGTGCCAGCAGCTTAGTTGGAGGATTGGTCTACGAGCAGTACTTC.